This T cell receptor beta chain was sequenced for a study of blood T cell dynamics during melanoma immunotherapy. The time point here: pre-treatment baseline. A fixed DNA input of around 0.35 ug was used per bulk PBMC sample. The data were produced by immunoSEQ multiplex PCR, yet TCRdb's version contains in-frame clones alone and is incomplete. Seen here are more than 15,000 clones, 83% observed once, and the top ten hold roughly 7.5%. The CDR3 consists of 15 residues. Trimming removed 5 bases from V and 5 bases from J; junction bases left unmatched: 8. Germline loops: CDR1 SGHTA, CDR2 FQGNSA. This clone occurred a few times.

The sequence derives from a human donor with melanoma. The chain carries TRBV7-2 and TRBJ2-1, with TRBD2 matching 8 bases. The sequencing used blood, collected from a patient treated with checkpoint blockade. In nucleotides, the CDR3 is TGTGCCAGCAGCCCGGGGGGGGCGGGAGACAATGAGCAGTTCTTC. The encoded protein is CASSPGGAGDNEQFF.